This T cell receptor (beta chain) was sequenced for a study of shared clonotypes between healthy human individuals. Findings and caveats of the study: A handful of donors showed sharing of approximately 4.7% of naive CD4 clonotypes.

TCRdb keeps only in-frame clones here, not all; method: immunoSEQ multiplex PCR. The table lists some 1.1 million clones, 60% to 80% of them singletons. There are a few counts of this clone. Its antigen remains unknown. The TCR originated in a man between 18 and 29 years old in good health. Some clones in this sample may be carry-over from other donors' samples. Material: memory CD4+ T cells from PBMCs. Subset given: CD45RA-negative fraction.

The CDR3 loop reads CASSVDGLSSGNTIYF. CDR3 coding DNA: TGTGCCAGCAGCGTAGACGGCCTGAGCTCTGGAAACACCATATATTTT. V usage is TRBV9 and J usage is TRBJ1-3; D unclear. Per germline, CDR1 SGDLS and CDR2 YYNGEE. Trimming stripped 0 bases from V and 0 bases from J, with 10 bases between. The CDR3 is 16 amino acids.